The rows below give T cell receptor beta chains drawn from one sample of a study of blood T cells in healthy people across ages. TCRdb re-derived calls from the 5' RACE reads in MiXCR, one entry per CDR3 protein. There are 1.5 million to 2 million distinct CDR3 sequences in the sample; approximately 40% occur only once, and 23% lies in the top ten. The source material was blood. The receptors were sampled from a human donor in good health. Both conserved end residues are trimmed from each CDR3. A clone size is listed for some rows: how often the clone was seen (once, few, many), or a class if it is expanded.

>-|TRBJ2-5|TRBV20-1
SAVRQGQETQY
>-|TRBJ2-3|TRBV12-3/TRBV12-4
ASSPEATSPQY
>-|TRBJ2-6|TRBV21-1
ASTLGPGANVLT
>-|TRBJ1-4|TRBV7-8
ASSHTPGQGSGREKLF
>-|TRBJ1-1|TRBV7-3
ASSSYPGSSGTNEAF
>-|TRBJ1-2|TRBV7-2
ASSLRGGFSYGYT
>few|TRBJ1-2|TRBV6-6
ASRQGASYGYT
>-|TRBJ1-2|TRBV7-2
ASSLRAAGEGYT
>-|TRBJ1-4|TRBV29-1
SVDGGSEKRF
>-|TRBJ2-6|TRBV10-3
ATTPGRTSLGANVLT
>-|TRBJ2-6|TRBV5-5
VSSVRDSGANVLT
>-|TRBJ1-4|TRBV15
ATSGVDNEANEKLF
>few|TRBJ2-1|TRBV7-8
ASSLSGRGYNEQF
>few|TRBJ2-3|TRBV12-3/TRBV12-4
ASSLVGRNTDTQY
>few|TRBJ1-5|TRBV20-1
SARDARMDRHNQPQH
>-|TRBJ2-1|TRBV29-1
SVDANTYNEQF
>-|TRBJ2-4|TRBV4-1
ASSPTKNIQY
>few|TRBJ2-7|TRBV10-3
AIRVSGTGGIEQY
>-|TRBJ1-6|TRBV2
ASSDLDRVNSPLH
>-|TRBJ2-3|TRBV6-5
ATRWAGTDTQY
>-|TRBJ2-1|TRBV28
ASAPQVPGWDEQF
>few|TRBJ2-3|TRBV6-2/TRBV6-3
ASSLSKSDTQY
>few|TRBJ1-5|TRBV11-2
ASSFSLLTGQH
>few|TRBJ2-7|TRBV29-1
SVEAETDSYEQY
>-|TRBJ2-4|TRBV10-3
AISESRLDFEQY
>-|TRBJ2-7|TRBV5-5
ASSLTPGTGYEQY
>-|TRBJ2-5|TRBV4-1
ASGQAFLGGETQY
>-|TRBJ1-5|TRBV19
ASSRQYHGNQPQH
>few|TRBJ2-7|TRBV5-1
ASSRGVGSGGNYEQY
>-|TRBJ2-2|TRBV15
ATRLAGIGTGELF
>-|TRBJ2-1|TRBV7-3
ASSLRLDGFNEQF
>-|TRBJ1-2|TRBV5-6
ASSRVLYGYT
>once|TRBJ1-1|TRBV6-2/TRBV6-3
ASSWITTGTVNTEAF
>few|TRBJ2-6|TRBV2
ASSEPGGQGGPGGANVLT
>few|TRBJ2-1|TRBV7-8
ASSSYPRGRNFHNEQF
>-|TRBJ1-5|TRBV6-2/TRBV6-3
ASTTQGSRNQPQH
>-|TRBJ1-6|TRBV30
AWSSGQRNSPLH
>-|TRBJ1-2|TRBV15
ATSKNRNFYGYT
>-|TRBJ2-3|TRBV12-3/TRBV12-4
ASSPGRADTDTQY
>-|-|TRBV24-1
ATSDHRVQETQY
>-|TRBJ1-2|TRBV11-2
ASSLPDRRYT
>few|TRBJ1-2|TRBV27
ASSPPDRGYGYT
>-|TRBJ1-1|TRBV6-5
ASSYSTIPTEAF
>few|TRBJ1-2|TRBV5-1
ASSFEGQLYGYT
>-|TRBJ2-1|TRBV11-2
ASSSSLTSGYNEQF
>few|TRBJ1-2|TRBV7-2
ASSLVQYGYT